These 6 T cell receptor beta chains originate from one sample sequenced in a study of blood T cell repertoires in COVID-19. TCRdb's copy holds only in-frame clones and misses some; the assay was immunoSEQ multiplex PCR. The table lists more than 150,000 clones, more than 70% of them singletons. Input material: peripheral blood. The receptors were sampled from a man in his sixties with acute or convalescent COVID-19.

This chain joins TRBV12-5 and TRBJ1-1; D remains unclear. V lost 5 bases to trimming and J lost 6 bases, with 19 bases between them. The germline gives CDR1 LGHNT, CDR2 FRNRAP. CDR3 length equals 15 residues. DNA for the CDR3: TGTGCTAGTGGTGCGATCCGGGGTCTCCCTTCTGAAGCTTTCTTT. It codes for CASGAIRGLPSEAFF.

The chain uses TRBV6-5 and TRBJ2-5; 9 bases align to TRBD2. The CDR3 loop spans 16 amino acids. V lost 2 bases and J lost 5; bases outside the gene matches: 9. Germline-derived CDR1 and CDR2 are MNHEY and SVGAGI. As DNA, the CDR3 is TGTGCCAGCAGTTACCTCCTAGCGGGGAGGGGGGAGACCCAGTACTTC. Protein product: CASSYLLAGRGETQYF.

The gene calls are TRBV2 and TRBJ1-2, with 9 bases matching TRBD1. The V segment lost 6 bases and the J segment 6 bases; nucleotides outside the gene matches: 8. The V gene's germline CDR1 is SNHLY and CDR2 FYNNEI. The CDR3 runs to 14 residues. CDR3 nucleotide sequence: TGTGCCAGCAGAAAAGAACAGGGGGCGCATGGCTACACCTTC. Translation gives CASRKEQGAHGYTF.

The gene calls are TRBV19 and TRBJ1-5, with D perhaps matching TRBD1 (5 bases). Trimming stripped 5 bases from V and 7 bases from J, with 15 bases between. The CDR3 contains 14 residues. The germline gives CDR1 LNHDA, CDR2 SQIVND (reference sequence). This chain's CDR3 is CASSEPQGTQPQHF. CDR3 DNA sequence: TGTGCCAGTAGTGAGCCTCAGGGCACACAGCCCCAGCATTTT.

The CDR3 nucleotides are TGTGCCAGCAGCTTATCGGGACACTCAGGCAATCAGCCCCAGCATTTT. This codes for CASSLSGHSGNQPQHF. The chain uses TRBV7-8 and TRBJ1-5, with D perhaps matching TRBD1 (6 bases). Germline V gives CDR1 SGHVS, CDR2 FQNEAQ. CDR3 size: 16 residues. The V and J ends lost 2 bases and 2 bases respectively, with 13 bases between them.

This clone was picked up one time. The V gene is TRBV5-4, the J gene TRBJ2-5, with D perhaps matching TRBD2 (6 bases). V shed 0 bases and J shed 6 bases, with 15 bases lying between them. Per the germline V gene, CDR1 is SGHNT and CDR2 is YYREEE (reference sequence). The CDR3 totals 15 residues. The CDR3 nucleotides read TGTGCCAGCAGCTTGGTCGGGGGAGGAAAAAAGACCCAGTACTTC. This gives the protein CASSLVGGGKKTQYF.